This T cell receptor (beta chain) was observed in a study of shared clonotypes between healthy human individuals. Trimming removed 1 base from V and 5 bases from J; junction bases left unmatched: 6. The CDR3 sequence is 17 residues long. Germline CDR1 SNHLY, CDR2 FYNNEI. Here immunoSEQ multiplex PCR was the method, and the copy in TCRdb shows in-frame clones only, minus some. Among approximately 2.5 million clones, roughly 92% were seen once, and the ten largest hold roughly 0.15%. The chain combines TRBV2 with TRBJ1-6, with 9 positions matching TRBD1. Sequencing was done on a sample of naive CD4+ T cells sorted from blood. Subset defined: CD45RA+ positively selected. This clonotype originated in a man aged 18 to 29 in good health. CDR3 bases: TGTGCCAGCAGTGAAGTGCCCGGGACAGGGAATAATTCACCCCTCCACTTT. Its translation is CASSEVPGTGNNSPLHF.